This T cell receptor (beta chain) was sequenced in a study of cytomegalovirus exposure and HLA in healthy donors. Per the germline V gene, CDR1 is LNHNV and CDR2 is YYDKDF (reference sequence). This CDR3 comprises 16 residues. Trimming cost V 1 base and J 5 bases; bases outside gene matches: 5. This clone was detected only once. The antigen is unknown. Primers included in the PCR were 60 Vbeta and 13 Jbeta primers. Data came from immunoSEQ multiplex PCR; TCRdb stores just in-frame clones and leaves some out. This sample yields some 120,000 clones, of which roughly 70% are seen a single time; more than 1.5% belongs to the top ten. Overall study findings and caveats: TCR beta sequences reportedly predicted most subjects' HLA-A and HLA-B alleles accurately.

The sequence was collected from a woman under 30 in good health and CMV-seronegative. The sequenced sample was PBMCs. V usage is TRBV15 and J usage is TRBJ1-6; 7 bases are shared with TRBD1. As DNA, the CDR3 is TGTGCCACCAGCAGAGCTTTAGGGGGCCATAATTCACCCCTCCACTTT. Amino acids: CATSRALGGHNSPLHF.